The next 30 T cell receptor beta chains were all read from a single sample in a study of regulatory T cells in long-lasting Graves disease. iRepertoire HTBI primers and Arm-PCR of CDR3 regions built TCR beta libraries. TCRdb re-called the multiplex PCR reads through MiXCR, storing one row per CDR3 protein. Of roughly 420,000 distinct CDR3 sequences in the sample, approximately 16% were seen once. This sample's time point: newly diagnosed GD, antithyroid drugs for less than 3 months. Making the TCR library involved RNA that had been extracted from PBMCs. These same data were also listed under a study on T cells in Graves' hyperthyroidism and ophthalmopathy.

Sequencing used peripheral blood mononuclear cells (PBMCs), obtained at new diagnosis, from a patient treated with antithyroid drugs. Receptors originate from a woman between 18 and 29 years old with Graves disease.

This clonotype was recorded many times. The J gene is TRBJ2-7, the V gene TRBV5-5; 12 positions agree with TRBD2. The CDR3 is 15 residues long. Trimming at V came to 4 bases and at J to 2 bases, leaving 4 bases not matched to a gene. Germline V gene lookup returns CDR1 SGHKS and CDR2 YYEKEE (reference sequence). CDR3 protein: CASSGGLAGTYEQYF. The CDR3 nucleotides are TGTGCCAGCAGCGGCGGACTAGCGGGAACCTACGAGCAGTACTTC.

For this clonotype: A much larger clone lies a single base off, so this may be a read error. The chain couples TRBV3-1 to TRBJ2-1, with 10 bases that match TRBD2. Germline trimming cut 1 base from V and 10 bases from J; bases unmatched to any gene: 7. This CDR3 spans 15 amino acids. Germline CDR1 is LGHDT and CDR2 is YNNKEL (reference sequence). CDR3 coding DNA: TGTGCCAGCAGCCAAGTGGCTAGCGGGAGCGACGAGCAGTTCTTC. It is translated as CASSQVASGSDEQFF.

V gene TRBV7-2 combines with J gene TRBJ2-7; 8 bases align to TRBD1. CDR1 is SGHTA, CDR2 FQGNSA, per germline. CDR3 length: 14 amino acids. Trimming took 10 bases from V and 1 from J; bases not matched to a gene: 9. The CDR3 loop reads CATAPDRESYEQYF. CDR3 DNA sequence: TGTGCCACCGCCCCGGACAGGGAATCCTACGAGCAGTACTTC.

Turning to this clonotype: It may be a read error: a sequence one base away is much more abundant. This chain joins TRBV20-1 and TRBJ1-2, with TRBD1 as a possible D gene (5 bases). CDR3 size: 16 residues. Germline V gene lookup returns CDR1 DFQATT and CDR2 SNEGSKA (reference sequence). V was clipped by 8 bases and J by 0 bases, with 22 bases between them. CDR3 sequence: CSPKIRETAPNYGYTF. CDR3 bases: TGCAGTCCAAAAATCCGAGAGACAGCACCTAACTATGGCTACACCTTC.

The genes are TRBV10-3 and TRBJ1-3; D gene uncertain. Germline V gene data show CDR1 as ENHRY and CDR2 as SYGVKD. This CDR3 spans 16 amino acids. With 6 bases removed from V and 0 bases from J, the gap between germline ends came to 15 bases. CDR3 sequence (DNA): TGTGCCATCAGGACTTACGACAAGTACTCTGGAAACACCATATATTTT. Encoded protein: CAIRTYDKYSGNTIYF.

This clonotype was seen only a few times. The V and J genes are TRBV27 and TRBJ1-2; no clear D gene. Germline V lookup: CDR1 MNHEY, CDR2 SMNVEV (reference sequence). The CDR3 contains 15 residues. The germline V and J ends were trimmed by 5 bases and 4 bases, with 17 bases remaining between them. CDR3 DNA sequence: TGTGCCAGCAGTCCTACCGCGGGAGGGAGCTATGGCTACACCTTC. This translates into CASSPTAGGSYGYTF.

Regarding this clonotype: It may be a read error: a sequence one base away is much more abundant. The chain couples TRBV7-2 to TRBJ2-7, with no clear D. The germline gives CDR1 SGHTA, CDR2 FQGNSA. This CDR3 has 14 residues. Deletions cut 4 bases from V and 6 bases from J, with 16 bases between. The CDR3 bases are TGTGCCAGCAGCTCCCGTCGGACCTCGCTCGAGCAGTACTTC. Translation: CASSSRRTSLEQYF.

The sample holds many counts of this clonotype. V and J are TRBV6-4 and TRBJ2-7; 8 nucleotides line up with TRBD1. V dropped 2 bases and J dropped 1; count of bases not matched to a gene: 7. This CDR3 has 16 amino acids. Germline values: CDR1 MRHNA, CDR2 SNTAGT. CDR3 region: CASSDPQGQVSYEQYF. The CDR3 nucleotides are TGTGCCAGCAGTGACCCCCAGGGACAGGTTTCCTACGAGCAGTACTTC.

This clonotype has at least ten counts. This chain connects TRBV11-2 to TRBJ2-1; 9 bases are a match to TRBD2. Trimming cost V 4 bases and J 7 bases; bases outside gene matches: 8. CDR3 size: 15 residues. Germline V gene lookup returns CDR1 SGHAT and CDR2 FQNNGV. CDR3 in DNA: TGTGCCAGCAGCTCCCAACTAGCGGGTGGAAATGAGCAGTTCTTC. Protein product: CASSSQLAGGNEQFF.

This clonotype was observed a few times. The CDR3 bases are TGTGCCAGCTCACCAACTAAAACCCCCTTGGCAACTGAAGCTTTCTTT. Translating it yields CASSPTKTPLATEAFF. The genes are TRBV18 and TRBJ1-1; D not certain. Trimming left V 2 bases short and J 5 bases short, with 18 bases between. The CDR3 length is 16 residues. Per germline, CDR1 KGHSH and CDR2 LQKENI.

Many counts were recorded for this clonotype. J is TRBJ1-1 and V is TRBV7-2, with unresolved D. Germline V gives CDR1 SGHTA, CDR2 FQGNSA. The CDR3 totals 14 residues. V was clipped by 1 base and J by 0 bases, with 6 bases between them. CDR3 coding DNA: TGTGCCAGCAGCTTAGGGTGGGTGAACACTGAAGCTTTCTTT. Translation: CASSLGWVNTEAFF.

This clonotype has at least ten counts. CDR3 DNA: TGTGCCAGCAGTCCTCTAGGAGGGAGGGCCCCAGATACGCAGTATTTT. It specifies CASSPLGGRAPDTQYF. The chain has TRBV7-2 and TRBJ2-3; 7 nucleotides agree with TRBD2. The CDR3 has 16 residues. V shed 6 bases and J 4 bases; nucleotides not matched to a gene: 13. CDR1 SGHTA and CDR2 FQGNSA come from the germline V gene.

This clonotype appeared a few times. The CDR3 DNA sequence: TGTGCCAGCAGTTTTACGAACACAGATACGCAGTATTTT. Translating it yields CASSFTNTDTQYF. The rearrangement links TRBV12-3 or TRBV12-4 to TRBJ2-3, with no clear D. The CDR3 has 13 amino acids. Trimming took off 3 bases at V and 2 bases at J, with 6 bases between the two ends.

This clonotype was seen at least ten times. The genes are TRBV5-4 and TRBJ2-1; unclear D gene. Germline V gene lookup returns CDR1 SGHNT and CDR2 YYREEE (reference sequence). This CDR3 is built from 10 residues. Trimming shortened V by 7 bases and J by 9 bases, and 8 bases separated the two germline ends. CDR3 residues: CASGVGEQFF. DNA for the CDR3: TGTGCCAGCGGGGTTGGTGAGCAGTTCTTC.

This clonotype was seen many times. The CDR3 here is CASSFASGNETQYF. The CDR3 coding sequence is TGTGCCAGCAGTTTTGCTAGCGGGAATGAGACCCAGTACTTC. This chain uses TRBV12-3 or TRBV12-4 with TRBJ2-5, with 9 bases aligning to TRBD2. The CDR3 has 14 residues. Losses at the gene ends were 3 bases for V and 5 bases for J; bases not matched to a gene: 4.

This clonotype turned up a few times. Written as DNA, the CDR3 is TGCAGTGCTAGAGACCAGAGATATGGCTACACCTTC. It yields the protein CSARDQRYGYTF. The chain joins TRBV20-1 to TRBJ1-2, with D uncertain. Deletions cut 0 bases from V and 5 bases from J, with 7 bases between. The germline gives CDR1 DFQATT, CDR2 SNEGSKA (reference sequence). This CDR3 is 12 amino acids long.

This clonotype was seen more than once but under ten times. The genes are TRBV2 and TRBJ2-1; the D gene is possibly TRBD1 (5 bases). Trimming shortened V by 6 bases and J by 4 bases, and 16 bases separated the two germline ends. The CDR3 extends over 15 amino acids. Germline V gene lookup returns CDR1 SNHLY and CDR2 FYNNEI. CDR3 loop: CASRLDTPYYNEQFF. CDR3 nucleotides: TGTGCCAGCAGGCTGGACACCCCGTATTACAATGAGCAGTTCTTC.

This clonotype was found many times. The rearrangement links TRBV28 to TRBJ2-3; D may be TRBD1 (7 bases). The CDR3 totals 13 residues. The ends were cut back, 7 bases at V and 3 bases at J, with 11 bases in the middle. The germline gives CDR1 MDHEN, CDR2 SYDVKM. This chain's CDR3 is CASTPGGTDTQYF. The CDR3 nucleotides read TGTGCCAGCACCCCAGGGGGGACAGATACGCAGTATTTT.

This clonotype was detected many times. This rearrangement joins TRBV12-3 or TRBV12-4 to TRBJ2-7; perhaps D is TRBD1 or TRBD2 (6 bases each). Trimming shortened V by 0 bases and J by 2 bases, and 8 bases separated the two germline ends. CDR3 length: 14 amino acids. The CDR3 coding sequence is TGTGCCAGCAGTTTAGCGGAGGGGGCCTACGAGCAGTACTTC. Translating it yields CASSLAEGAYEQYF.

This clonotype was counted between two and nine times. V and J are TRBV6-1 and TRBJ2-5; 8 bases are shared with TRBD1. The CDR3 consists of 14 residues. Looked up from germline, CDR1 is MNHNS and CDR2 is SASEGT. V shed 5 bases and J 5 bases; nucleotides not matched to a gene: 7. The CDR3 reads CASSKNRGEETQYF. The CDR3 DNA sequence: TGTGCCAGCAGTAAGAACAGGGGGGAGGAGACCCAGTACTTC.

Concerning this clonotype: Without the conserved terminal phenylalanine or tryptophan, this CDR3 likely stems from a read error. V and J are TRBV15 and TRBJ2-7; no definite D call. The CDR3 consists of 16 residues. V was pared by 0 bases and J by 2 bases, with 14 bases between. Germline V gene sequence: CDR1 LNHNV, CDR2 YYDKDF (reference sequence). CDR3 loop: CATSRELGSPTYEQYL. CDR3 sequence (DNA): TGTGCCACCAGCAGAGAGCTCGGCAGCCCTACCTACGAGCAGTACCTC.

The V call is TRBV7-9, the J call TRBJ2-7, with 11 bases matching TRBD2. Germline lookup yields CDR1 SEHNR and CDR2 FQNEAQ (reference sequence). V shed 1 base and J 3 bases; nucleotides not matched to a gene: 11. The CDR3 is made up of 18 amino acids. The CDR3 coding sequence is TGTGCCAGCAGCTTAGTCGGGACTAGCGGCACTAGGGGCTACGAGCAGTACTTC. It codes for CASSLVGTSGTRGYEQYF. The full variable domain, with the rest looked up from reference TRBV7-9 and TRBJ2-7, is DTGVSQNPRHKITKRGQNVTFRCDPISEHNRLYWYRQTLGQGPEFLTYFQNEAQLEKSRLLSDRFSAERPKGSFSTLEIQRTEQGDSAMYLCASSLVGTSGTRGYEQYFGPGTRLTVT.

The gene calls are TRBV12-3 or TRBV12-4 and TRBJ2-1, with a possible D match to TRBD2 (6 bases). V lost 3 bases, J lost 9 bases, and 15 bases lay in between. CDR3 length equals 14 residues. The CDR3 spells CASSFQREAGEQFF. The DNA of the CDR3 is TGTGCCAGCAGTTTCCAAAGGGAGGCAGGTGAGCAGTTCTTC.

This clonotype was seen at least ten times. The chain recombines TRBV18 with TRBJ1-4; no clear D. V gave up 3 bases and J gave up 7 bases, with 9 bases separating them. Per germline, CDR1 KGHSH and CDR2 LQKENI. CDR3 size: 13 residues. The CDR3 DNA follows: TGTGCCAGCTCACCTGGACTTGGTGAAAAACTGTTTTTT. Residues: CASSPGLGEKLFF.

The chain uses TRBV20-1 and TRBJ1-5; TRBD1 matches at 9 bases. This CDR3 region has 14 residues. CDR1 is DFQATT, CDR2 SNEGSKA, per germline (reference sequence). The J segment lost 6 bases and the V segment lost 3 bases, leaving 6 bases of the junction unmatched. The CDR3 region has the DNA TGCAGTGCTAGCTGGGGACAGGGTGGTCAGCCCCAGCATTTT. Amino acids: CSASWGQGGQPQHF.

A word on this clonotype: This CDR3 fails to terminate in the conserved phenylalanine or tryptophan, so it likely reflects a read error. The genes are TRBV30 and TRBJ2-7; no reliable D call. From germline, CDR1 is GTSNPN and CDR2 SVGIG (reference sequence). The CDR3 consists of 14 residues. Trimming pared 2 bases from V and 9 bases from J, leaving 20 bases between. CDR3 loop: CAWSHSYNWYGQYL. The CDR3 DNA sequence: TGTGCCTGGAGTCATAGCTACAACTGGTATGGGCAGTACCTC.

This clonotype has only one observation. The J gene is TRBJ2-7, the V gene TRBV6-1; 9 bases align to TRBD1. J was trimmed by 5 bases and V by 10 bases; bases with no gene match: 15. Germline assignment: CDR1 MNHNS and CDR2 SASEGT. The CDR3 covers 15 residues. The CDR3 DNA sequence: TGTGCCACCGAACGACAGGGGGGTATTCGGAACGAGCAGTACTTC. Its protein product is CATERQGGIRNEQYF.

In the case of this clonotype: This clone may be a read error of a much larger clone one base away. This rearrangement joins TRBV2 to TRBJ2-1; either TRBD1 or TRBD2 may fit D (5 bases each). The germline CDR1 and CDR2 sequences are SNHLY and FYNNEI. The length of the CDR3 is 14 residues. Deletions cut 6 bases from V and 4 bases from J, with 13 bases between. The CDR3: CASRGGRQYNEQFF. The DNA for the CDR3 is TGTGCCAGCAGAGGAGGAAGACAGTACAATGAGCAGTTCTTC.

This chain uses TRBV20-1 with TRBJ2-1; TRBD2 agrees at 8 bases. CDR3 length equals 11 residues. Trimming at V came to 2 bases and at J to 13 bases, leaving 4 bases not matched to a gene. Germline V CDR1 and CDR2: DFQATT, SNEGSKA (reference sequence). The CDR3 DNA is TGCAGTGCTAGACTAGCGGGCCCCCAGTTCTTC. Amino acid sequence: CSARLAGPQFF.

This clonotype showed up many times. The V gene is TRBV7-2, the J gene TRBJ1-2; D not certain. This CDR3 contains 14 residues. Germline V CDR1 and CDR2: SGHTA, FQGNSA. Trimming shortened V by 1 base and J by 6 bases, and 12 bases separated the two germline ends. CDR3 sequence reads: CASSLGRYVNGYTF. The CDR3 DNA follows: TGTGCCAGCAGCTTAGGGCGTTACGTTAATGGCTACACCTTC. The whole variable domain, filled in from reference TRBV7-2 and TRBJ1-2, reads GAGVSQSPSNKVTEKGKDVELRCDPISGHTALYWYRQSLGQGLEFLIYFQGNSAPDKSGLPSDRFSAERTGGSVSTLTIQRTQQEDSAVYLCASSLGRYVNGYTFGSGTRLTVV.